The 11 T cell receptor beta chains presented below share a single source sample, sequenced in a study of cytomegalovirus exposure and HLA in healthy donors. Researchers ran the PCR with 60 Vbeta and 13 Jbeta primers. Assay: immunoSEQ multiplex PCR; the TCRdb copy retains only in-frame clones and omits some. The sample has around 100,000 clones; around 76% are singletons. The sample was PBMCs. These TCRs come from a woman between 50 and 59 years old in good health and CMV-seropositive.

The J gene is TRBJ1-1, the V gene TRBV6-6; perhaps TRBD1 as D (6 bases). From germline, CDR1 is MNHNY and CDR2 SVGAGI (reference sequence). The CDR3 consists of 13 residues. Between the trimmed V and J ends, which lost 5 bases and 9 bases, there was a span of 16 bases. Written as DNA, the CDR3 is TGTGCCAGCAGTCCCACGGACAGTCGGAAAGCTTTCTTT. This codes for CASSPTDSRKAFF.

The chain employs TRBV29-1 and TRBJ2-7; TRBD1 matches at 9 bases. The CDR3 runs 12 residues. From germline, CDR1 is SQVTM and CDR2 ANQGSEA. Trimming took 6 bases from V and 4 from J; bases not matched to a gene: 4. The CDR3 reads CSVVDRGYEQYF. The CDR3 bases are TGCAGCGTGGTGGACAGGGGATACGAGCAGTACTTC.

The genes are TRBV11-2 and TRBJ2-3, with TRBD1 matching over 9 bases. The CDR3 spans 15 residues. From germline, CDR1 is SGHAT and CDR2 FQNNGV. V lost 5 bases, J lost 2 bases, and 5 bases stayed unmatched. The CDR3 is CASSAGDRVTDTQYF. The DNA of the CDR3 is TGTGCCAGCAGCGCCGGGGACAGGGTCACAGATACGCAGTATTTT. Complete variable domain (other parts from reference TRBV11-2 and TRBJ2-3): EAGVAQSPRYKIIEKRQSVAFWCNPISGHATLYWYQQILGQGPKLLIQFQNNGVVDDSQLPKDRFSAERLKGVDSTLKIQPAKLEDSAVYLCASSAGDRVTDTQYFGPGTRLTVL.

J is TRBJ2-7 and V is TRBV7-6; 8 bases are shared with TRBD1. CDR1 is SGHVS and CDR2 is FNYEAQ in the germline V gene. CDR3 length: 13 amino acids. V lost 4 bases, J lost 7 bases, and 6 bases stayed unmatched. Here the CDR3 DNA reads TGTGCCAGCAGCTCCTGGACAGGGCGGGAGCAGTACTTC. Amino acid sequence: CASSSWTGREQYF.

The rearrangement links TRBV5-1 to TRBJ2-3; tentative D call: TRBD2 (6 bases). The CDR3 covers 14 residues. Germline V CDR1 and CDR2: SGHRS, YFSETQ. Trimming removed 0 bases from V and 6 bases from J, with 11 bases in between. CDR3 in DNA: TGCGCCAGCAGCTTGGAGGGACGGGGGGATACGCAGTATTTT. It encodes CASSLEGRGDTQYF. The full variable domain, rest sourced from reference TRBV5-1 and TRBJ2-3, is KAGVTQTPRYLIKTRGQQVTLSCSPISGHRSVSWYQQTPGQGLQFLFEYFSETQRNKGNFPGRFSGRQFSNSRSEMNVSTLELGDSALYLCASSLEGRGDTQYFGPGTRLTVL.

This clone occurred many times. The chain employs TRBV11-3 and TRBJ2-1; D is perhaps TRBD1 (6 bases). Germline CDR1 is SGHNT and CDR2 is YENEEA. V gave up 4 bases and J gave up 7 bases, with 17 bases separating them. The CDR3 runs 15 residues. CDR3: CASSSSRGGWNEQFF. CDR3 bases: TGTGCCAGCAGCTCCAGCAGGGGCGGTTGGAATGAGCAGTTCTTC.

This chain uses TRBV5-6 with TRBJ1-4; D gene unclear. The CDR3 sequence is 15 residues long. Between the trimmed V and J ends, which lost 1 base and 4 bases, there was a span of 11 bases. Germline assignment: CDR1 SGHDT and CDR2 YYEEEE. This CDR3 is CASSLLGVDNEKLFF. The CDR3 bases are TGTGCCAGCAGCTTGCTGGGAGTTGATAATGAAAAACTGTTTTTT.

V gene TRBV4-1 combines with J gene TRBJ1-5, with D unresolved. The CDR3 totals 15 residues. Germline V gene lookup returns CDR1 MGHRA and CDR2 YSYEKL. Trimming stripped 1 base from V and 3 bases from J, with 10 bases between. The CDR3 reads CASSQVGRNNQPQHF. CDR3 coding DNA: TGCGCCAGCAGCCAAGTAGGCAGGAACAATCAGCCCCAGCATTTT.

V is TRBV2 and J is TRBJ1-2, with a possible D match to TRBD1 (5 bases). V was shortened by 5 bases and J by 3 bases, with 19 bases between the two germline ends. Per the germline V gene, CDR1 is SNHLY and CDR2 is FYNNEI. This CDR3 is 16 amino acids long. The CDR3 DNA is TGTGCCAGCAGTACCCCCGGGGGGTCCGGGCACTATGGCTACACCTTC. It specifies CASSTPGGSGHYGYTF.

This chain joins TRBV19 and TRBJ2-5, with TRBD2 matching over 10 bases. The V and J ends lost 1 base and 5 bases, in that order; junction bases with no gene match: 10. The CDR3 is made up of 17 amino acids. Germline loops: CDR1 LNHDA, CDR2 SQIVND (reference sequence). CDR3 loop: CASSIGLERGGSETQYF. CDR3 bases: TGTGCCAGTAGTATAGGTCTAGAGCGGGGGGGCAGCGAGACCCAGTACTTC.

J is TRBJ1-4 and V is TRBV9; no clear D gene. The germline V gene has CDR1 SGDLS and CDR2 YYNGEE. V shed 4 bases and J shed 4 bases, with 14 bases lying between them. This CDR3 is 15 amino acids long. CDR3 region: CASSSWTGVNEKLFF. In DNA form, the CDR3 reads TGTGCCAGCAGCTCATGGACCGGGGTTAATGAAAAACTGTTTTTT.